The T cell receptor beta chain under discussion was sequenced for a study of cytomegalovirus exposure and HLA in healthy donors. Regarding the study as a whole: Altogether, 160 or so TCR beta chains were recorded as cytomegalovirus-associated. Specificity for CMV antigens was confirmed in vitro for a few of the CMV-associated chains.

The CDR3 sequence is 19 residues long. J gave up 3 bases and V 0 bases, and 8 bases lay outside the gene matches. Germline V gene data show CDR1 as SGHAT and CDR2 as FQNNGV. This table comes from immunoSEQ multiplex PCR, and its TCRdb copy is limited to in-frame clones, with some not included. The sample consists of 100,000 to 120,000 clones, approximately 95% of them appearing once. About this clone: Antigen: not known.

Sequencing input: PBMCs. The TCR originated in a woman aged 18 to 35 in good health and CMV-seronegative. The V gene is TRBV11-2, the J gene TRBJ2-2; 12 bases match TRBD2. For the CDR3, the DNA is TGTGCCAGCAGCTTAGATGGCCTAGCGGGGGGGCCAGACACCGGGGAGCTGTTTTTT. Its translation is CASSLDGLAGGPDTGELFF. The full variable domain, completed using reference TRBV11-2 and TRBJ2-2, is EAGVAQSPRYKIIEKRQSVAFWCNPISGHATLYWYQQILGQGPKLLIQFQNNGVVDDSQLPKDRFSAERLKGVDSTLKIQPAKLEDSAVYLCASSLDGLAGGPDTGELFFGEGSRLTVL.